The 4 T cell receptor beta chains presented below share a single source sample, sequenced in a study of T-cell reconstitution after alpha-beta-depleted transplantation in children. As it was prepared, the TCRbeta library received unique molecular identifiers. TCRdb itself ran the PCR reads through MiXCR, one entry per CDR3 protein. Among about 600,000 distinct CDR3 sequences listed, over 10% were seen once. Specimen: PBMCs, mostly from graft donor cells, collected 360 days after TCRalphabeta/CD19-depleted stem cell transplant. The receptors originated from a male patient aged 10-17 years who had a stem cell transplant for acute myeloid leukemia, so the T cells may come from the graft donor.

This clonotype was picked up a small number of times. This rearrangement joins TRBV29-1 to TRBJ1-2; perhaps TRBD1 as D (5 bases). CDR3 length: 14 residues. Trimming left V 0 bases short and J 3 bases short, with 11 bases between. The germline V gene encodes CDR1 SQVTM and CDR2 ANQGSEA. The CDR3 spells CSVEDRDYHYGYTF. For the CDR3, the DNA is TGCAGCGTTGAAGACAGGGATTATCACTATGGCTACACCTTC.

The chain recombines TRBV29-1 with TRBJ2-7, with D unresolved. The CDR3 spans 15 residues. CDR1 and CDR2 (germline): SQVTM, ANQGSEA. V dropped 0 bases and J dropped 2 bases, with 14 bases sitting between them. Written as DNA, the CDR3 is TGCAGCGTTGAAGATCGGCAAACACGGCCCTACGAGCAGTACTTC. It yields the protein CSVEDRQTRPYEQYF.

This chain joins TRBV28 and TRBJ2-7, with 10 bases lining up with TRBD2. Unmatched junction bases numbered 3, after V lost 7 bases and J lost 0 bases. Germline CDR1 reads MDHEN; CDR2 reads SYDVKM. CDR3 length equals 14 residues. The CDR3 loop is CASIAGGLSYEQYF. CDR3 nucleotides: TGTGCCAGCATAGCGGGAGGCCTCTCCTACGAGCAGTACTTC.

The rearrangement joins TRBV11-1 to TRBJ2-2, with 11 positions matching TRBD2. Trimming removed 10 bases from V and 4 bases from J; junction bases left unmatched: 17. The CDR3 length is 18 residues. CDR1 and CDR2 from the germline V gene are SGHAT and FQDESV (reference sequence). The CDR3 nucleotides read TGTGCCAACTCTATGTCCTTAGCGGGAGGGCCGCCCACCGGGGAGCTGTTTTTT. This translates into CANSMSLAGGPPTGELFF.